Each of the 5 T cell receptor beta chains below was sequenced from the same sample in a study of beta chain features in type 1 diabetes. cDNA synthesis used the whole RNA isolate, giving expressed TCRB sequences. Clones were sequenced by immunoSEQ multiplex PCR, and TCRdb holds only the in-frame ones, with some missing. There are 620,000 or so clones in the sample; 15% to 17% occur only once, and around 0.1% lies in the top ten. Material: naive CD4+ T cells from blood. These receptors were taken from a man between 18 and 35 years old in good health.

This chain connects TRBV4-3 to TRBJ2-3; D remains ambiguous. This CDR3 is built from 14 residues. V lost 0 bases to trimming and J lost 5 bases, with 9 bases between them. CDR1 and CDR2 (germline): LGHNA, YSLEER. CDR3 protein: CASSQDYQRDTQYF. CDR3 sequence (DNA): TGCGCCAGCAGCCAAGATTACCAGCGAGATACGCAGTATTTT.

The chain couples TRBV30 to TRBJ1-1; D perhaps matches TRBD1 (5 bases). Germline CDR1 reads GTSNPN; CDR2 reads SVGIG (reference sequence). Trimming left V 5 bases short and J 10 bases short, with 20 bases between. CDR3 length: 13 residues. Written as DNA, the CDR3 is TGTGCCTGGGACCCGGGGCAGGGATCGCGAGCTTTCTTT. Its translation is CAWDPGQGSRAFF.

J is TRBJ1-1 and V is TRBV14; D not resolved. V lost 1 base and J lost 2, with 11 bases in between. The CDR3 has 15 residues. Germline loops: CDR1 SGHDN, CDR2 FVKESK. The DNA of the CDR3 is TGTGCCAGCAGCCAAGTCTCTCGGGCTAACACTGAAGCTTTCTTT. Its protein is CASSQVSRANTEAFF. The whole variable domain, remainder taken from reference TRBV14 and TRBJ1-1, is EAGVTQFPSHSVIEKGQTVTLRCDPISGHDNLYWYRRVMGKEIKFLLHFVKESKQDESGMPNNRFLAERTGGTYSTLKVQPAELEDSGVYFCASSQVSRANTEAFFGQGTRLTVV.

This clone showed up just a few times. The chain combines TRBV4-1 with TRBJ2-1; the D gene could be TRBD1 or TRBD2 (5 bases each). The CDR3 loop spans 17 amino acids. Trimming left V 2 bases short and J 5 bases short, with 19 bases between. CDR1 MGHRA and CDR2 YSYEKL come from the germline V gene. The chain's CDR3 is CASSQLNHRGLHNEQFF. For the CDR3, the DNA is TGCGCCAGCAGCCAACTGAATCATCGGGGCCTACACAATGAGCAGTTCTTC.

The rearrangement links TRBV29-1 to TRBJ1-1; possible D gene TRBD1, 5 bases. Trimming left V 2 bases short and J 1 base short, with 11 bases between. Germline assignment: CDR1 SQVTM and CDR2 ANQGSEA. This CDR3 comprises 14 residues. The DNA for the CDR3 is TGCAGCGTTGAAAGGAATGGGGGGAACACTGAAGCTTTCTTT. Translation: CSVERNGGNTEAFF.